This T cell receptor beta chain was recovered during a study of cytomegalovirus exposure and HLA in healthy donors (dated by TCRdb to about 2017). Regarding the research as a whole: According to a later analysis, the 110 or so validation repertoires were produced on the same platform as the 700 or so repertoires of the first cohort. The study was designed to test whether signatures of past pathogen exposure could be identified by cataloging public T cell receptors. To predict cytomegalovirus infection status, the study combined high-throughput TCR immunosequencing, statistical association of individual TCRs with disease status, and machine learning. Along with the roughly 610-subject first cohort, a separate validation cohort of some 130 different subjects was used. Beyond this particular receptor, the publication reports: In vitro tests confirmed that a few of the cytomegalovirus-associated TCR beta chains recognize cytomegalovirus antigens. In both the original and validation cohorts, the classifier was reported to diagnose cytomegalovirus status with high specificity and sensitivity. It was suggested by the authors that the approach could potentially be generalized to other disease states and immunological phenotypes. The validation cohort had no HLA typing available for a later analysis, so co-occurrence within that cohort was assessed over all 130 or so repertoires. Most TCR sequences were observed very rarely across donors, whereas some public TCRs were present in many individuals. In a later analysis, TCRs clustered in the first cohort were found to also tend to co-occur in the 120 validation repertoires, with approximately 93% of cluster scores above 0. A total of fewer than 200 TCR beta chains were listed by the study as associated with cytomegalovirus.

Separate from the approximately 700-subject first cohort, the validation cohort of some 130 subjects was the group to which the donors belonged. On this clone itself: This receptor's antigen is unknown. No per-base quality is available; no much larger clone lies one base away.

The CDR3 sequence holds 12 residues, the cysteine and phenylalanine included. The read is trimmed to its CDR3 DNA, 36 bases read in frame from base 1. V drops 4 bases and J drops 5 bases, leaving 6 bases in between. CDR1 and CDR2, per the germline V gene, are WSHSY and SAAADI. Libraries came from the immunoSEQ multiplex PCR assay. Regarding the original processing steps: To diagnose cytomegalovirus status from the catalog of TCR beta chain sequences, a statistical classification framework was built. This is the immuneACCESS table as TCRdb keeps it, with only in-frame sequences that have V and J called. A part of the clones is gone; compared with another copy, unresolved V genes explain less than half, and the rest is unexplained. The D gene and trimming were derived from the DNA, and the V and J assignments and clone size from that table. The sample table contains 150,000 or so clones; only one count was recorded for about 95% of them. The ten largest clonotypes hold about 2% of the sample.

The chain links TRBV10-2 with TRBJ1-5; matching of 6 bases hints at TRBD1 as the D gene. The clonotype comes from a young man in good health and CMV-seropositive. Sequencing was done on a sample of PBMCs. The CDR3 protein sequence reads: CASSAGDQPQHF. The base sequence is TGCGCCAGCAGTGCAGGGGATCAGCCCCAGCATTTT.